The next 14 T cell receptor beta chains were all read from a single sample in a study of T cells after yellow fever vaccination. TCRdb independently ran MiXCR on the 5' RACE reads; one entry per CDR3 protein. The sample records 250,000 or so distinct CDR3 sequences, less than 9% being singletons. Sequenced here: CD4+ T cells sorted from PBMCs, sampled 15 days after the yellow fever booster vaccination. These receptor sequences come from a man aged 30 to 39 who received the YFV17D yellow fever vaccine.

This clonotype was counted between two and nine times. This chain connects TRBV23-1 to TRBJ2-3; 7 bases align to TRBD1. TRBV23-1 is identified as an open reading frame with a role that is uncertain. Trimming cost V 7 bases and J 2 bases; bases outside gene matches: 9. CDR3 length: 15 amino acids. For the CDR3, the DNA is TGCGCCAGCAAGGAGGACAGGATAAACACAGATACGCAGTATTTT. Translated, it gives CASKEDRINTDTQYF.

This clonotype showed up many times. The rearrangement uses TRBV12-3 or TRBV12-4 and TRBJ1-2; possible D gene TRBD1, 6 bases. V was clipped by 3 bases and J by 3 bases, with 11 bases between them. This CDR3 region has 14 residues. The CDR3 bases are TGTGCCAGCAGTTTCGACGGGGGCCACTATGGCTACACCTTC. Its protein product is CASSFDGGHYGYTF.

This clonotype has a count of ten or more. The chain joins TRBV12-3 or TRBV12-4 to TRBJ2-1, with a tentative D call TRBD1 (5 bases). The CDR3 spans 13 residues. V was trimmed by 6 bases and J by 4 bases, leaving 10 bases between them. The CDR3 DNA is TGTGCCAGCAGCTCCCAGGGATACAATGAGCAGTTCTTC. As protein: CASSSQGYNEQFF.

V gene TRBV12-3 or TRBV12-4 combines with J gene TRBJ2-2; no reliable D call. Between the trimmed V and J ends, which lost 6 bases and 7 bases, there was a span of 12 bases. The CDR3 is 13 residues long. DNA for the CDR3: TGTGCCAGCAGGTCCAGTGGGTTCGGGGAGCTGTTTTTT. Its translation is CASRSSGFGELFF.

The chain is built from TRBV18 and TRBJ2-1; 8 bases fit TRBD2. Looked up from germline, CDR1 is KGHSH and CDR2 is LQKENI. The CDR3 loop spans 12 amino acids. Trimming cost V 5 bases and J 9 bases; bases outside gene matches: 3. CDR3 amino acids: CASSASGREQFF. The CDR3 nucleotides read TGTGCCAGCTCAGCTAGCGGGCGTGAGCAGTTCTTC.

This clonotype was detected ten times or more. CDR3 DNA sequence: TGCGCCAGCAGTACTTTGGGGCTAGCAGATTACAATGAGCAGTTCTTC. Translating it yields CASSTLGLADYNEQFF. This rearrangement joins TRBV5-1 to TRBJ2-1; tentatively, D is TRBD1 or TRBD2 (5 bases each). The V gene lost 5 bases and the J gene lost 4 bases, with 19 bases spanning the gap. CDR1 SGHRS and CDR2 YFSETQ come from the germline V gene. The CDR3 is 16 amino acids. Variable domain in full (rest from reference TRBV5-1 and TRBJ2-1): KAGVTQTPRYLIKTRGQQVTLSCSPISGHRSVSWYQQTPGQGLQFLFEYFSETQRNKGNFPGRFSGRQFSNSRSEMNVSTLELGDSALYLCASSTLGLADYNEQFFGPGTRLTVL.

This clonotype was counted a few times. CDR3 region: CASSLAQGVGETQYF. In nucleotides, the CDR3 is TGTGCCAGCAGCTTAGCGCAGGGAGTGGGGGAGACCCAGTACTTC. The genes are TRBV7-8 and TRBJ2-5; tentatively, D is TRBD1 or TRBD2 (5 bases each). The germline CDR1 and CDR2 sequences are SGHVS and FQNEAQ. The ends were cut back, 0 bases at V and 5 bases at J, with 13 bases in the middle. This CDR3 has 15 amino acids.

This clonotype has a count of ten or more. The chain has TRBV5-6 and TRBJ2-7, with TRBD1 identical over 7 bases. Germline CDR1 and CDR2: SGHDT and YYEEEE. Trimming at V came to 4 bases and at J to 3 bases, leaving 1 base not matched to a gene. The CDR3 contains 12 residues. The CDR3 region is CASSGTVYEQYF. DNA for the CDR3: TGTGCCAGCAGCGGGACAGTCTACGAGCAGTACTTC.

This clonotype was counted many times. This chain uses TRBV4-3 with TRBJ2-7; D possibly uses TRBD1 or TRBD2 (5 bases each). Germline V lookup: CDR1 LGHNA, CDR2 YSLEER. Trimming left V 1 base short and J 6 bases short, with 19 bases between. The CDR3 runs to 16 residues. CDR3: CASSQGRGSWRREQYF. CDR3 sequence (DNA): TGCGCCAGCAGCCAAGGAAGGGGTAGTTGGAGGCGCGAGCAGTACTTC.

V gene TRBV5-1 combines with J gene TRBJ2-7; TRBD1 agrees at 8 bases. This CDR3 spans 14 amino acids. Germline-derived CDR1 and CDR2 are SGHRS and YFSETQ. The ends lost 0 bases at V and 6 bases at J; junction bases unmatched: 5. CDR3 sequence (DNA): TGCGCCAGCAGCTTGGTCGTCAGGGGGCCCGAGCAGTACTTC. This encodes CASSLVVRGPEQYF.

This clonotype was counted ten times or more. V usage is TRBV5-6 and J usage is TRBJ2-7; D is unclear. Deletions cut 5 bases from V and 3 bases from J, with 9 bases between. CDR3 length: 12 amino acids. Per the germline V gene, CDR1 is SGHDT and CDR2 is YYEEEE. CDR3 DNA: TGTGCCAGCAGTCAACAGAACTACGAGCAGTACTTC. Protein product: CASSQQNYEQYF.

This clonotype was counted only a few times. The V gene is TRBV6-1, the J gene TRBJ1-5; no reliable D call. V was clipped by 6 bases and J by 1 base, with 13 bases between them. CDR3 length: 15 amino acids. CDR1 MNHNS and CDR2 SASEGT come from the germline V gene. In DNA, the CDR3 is TGTGCCAGCAGCTCTCACCCGTGGAGCAATCAGCCCCAGCATTTT. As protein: CASSSHPWSNQPQHF.

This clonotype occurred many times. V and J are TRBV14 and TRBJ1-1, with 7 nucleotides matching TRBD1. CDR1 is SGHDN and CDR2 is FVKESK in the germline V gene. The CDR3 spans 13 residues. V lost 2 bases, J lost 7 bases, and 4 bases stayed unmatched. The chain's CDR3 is CASSQYRGIEAFF. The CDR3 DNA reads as TGTGCCAGCAGCCAATACAGGGGAATTGAAGCTTTCTTT. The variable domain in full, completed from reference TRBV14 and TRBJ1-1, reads EAGVTQFPSHSVIEKGQTVTLRCDPISGHDNLYWYRRVMGKEIKFLLHFVKESKQDESGMPNNRFLAERTGGTYSTLKVQPAELEDSGVYFCASSQYRGIEAFFGQGTRLTVV.

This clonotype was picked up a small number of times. The CDR3 spells CASSPRPPGLTTDTQYF. The DNA of the CDR3 is TGTGCCAGCAGCCCCCGACCCCCAGGATTAACAACAGATACGCAGTATTTT. The chain is built from TRBV7-2 and TRBJ2-3; no reliable D call. Trimming removed 5 bases from V and 3 bases from J, with 21 bases in between. The CDR3 extends over 17 amino acids. Germline V gene lookup returns CDR1 SGHTA and CDR2 FQGNSA.